The rows below give T cell receptor beta chains drawn from one sample of a study of post-analysis software for immune sequencing data. TCRdb re-analysed the PCR reads in MiXCR, keeping a single row per CDR3 protein. This table has about 430,000 distinct CDR3 sequences, 30% to 45% appearing once. Sample: blood. The receptors come from a girl aged 2 to 9 with multiple sclerosis. CDR3s leave out the opening cysteine and the closing phenylalanine or tryptophan.

>TRBJ2-5|TRBV10-3
AISEQQGIETQY
>TRBJ2-3|TRBV29-1
SVGQAADTQY
>TRBJ1-5|TRBV7-9
ASSLVRTAGGNQPQH
>-|TRBV4-1
ASSPQLGSGRRSEQY
>TRBJ1-6|TRBV13
ATHGTPHSPLH
>TRBJ2-1|TRBV5-4
ASSLVRGGEQF
>TRBJ2-7|TRBV10-3
AITEYSYEQY
>TRBJ2-1|TRBV28
ASSFDGSPYNEQF
>TRBJ1-2|TRBV9
ASSVVPFDSAYGYT
>TRBJ2-3|TRBV12-3/TRBV12-4
ASSPQRGGDTQY
>TRBJ2-3|TRBV6-5
ASSIAGSREEDTQY
>-|TRBV7-2
ASSPRLAGGPEQY
>-|TRBV15
ATSRDWGNWETQY
>TRBJ1-4|TRBV27
ASRKNRVYNEKLF
>TRBJ2-5|TRBV10-3
AISNPGQGGETQY
>TRBJ2-1|TRBV7-9
ASSLVRDINEQF
>TRBJ2-1|TRBV5-5
ASSLAPGSSYNEQF
>TRBJ2-4|TRBV28
ASSLRRASHPVTNIQY
>TRBJ2-1|TRBV15
ATSRDRVAGGYEQF
>TRBJ1-1|TRBV3-1
ASSQGGRFGQRNTEAF
>TRBJ2-7|TRBV20-1
SARGADTYEQY
>TRBJ2-5|TRBV12-3/TRBV12-4
ASSLKLEVETQY
>-|TRBV14
VSSHLTDPYEQY
>TRBJ1-2|TRBV6-5
ASSYLGAYGYT
>TRBJ2-1|TRBV4-1
ASSQQGFYNEQF
>TRBJ1-2|TRBV28
ASSYRPRRRDYGYT
>TRBJ2-1|TRBV10-3
AIRGTGDNNEQF
>TRBJ2-1|TRBV19
ASSIDTVQQQF
>TRBJ2-3|TRBV20-1
SASQHGLPLPDTQY
>TRBJ2-1|TRBV9
ASSVSPSGRPNNEQF
>-|TRBV6-4
ASSPHGTQY
>TRBJ2-1|TRBV29-1
SVEDTFRLRNEQF
>TRBJ2-5|TRBV18
ASSPRDNQETQY
>TRBJ2-7|TRBV18
ASSPPRQLAYEQY
>TRBJ2-3|TRBV29-1
SVEDLPSGRTDTQY
>TRBJ1-1|TRBV12-3/TRBV12-4
ASSLGQGLTEAF
>TRBJ2-7|TRBV20-1
SAGDRVGSYEQY
>TRBJ2-3|TRBV5-1
ASSDLQGATDTQY
>TRBJ2-3|TRBV29-1
SVTGGIADTQY
>TRBJ2-4|TRBV28
ASSFRGLNIQY
>TRBJ2-5|TRBV6-5
ASSLRRGGQETQY
>TRBJ2-1|TRBV10-3
AISAIGTSGVLSSYNEQF
>TRBJ2-5|TRBV15
ATSRDLSGQETQY
>TRBJ2-1|TRBV5-6
ASSKDDGYNEQF